The 5 T cell receptor beta chains reported below all come from one sample, sequenced in a study of CXCR3-negative and CXCR3-positive naive CD8 T cells. Study outcomes and limitations: More hydrophobic TRB CDR3s occurred in CXCR3-positive than in CXCR3-negative naive cells.

Preparation of TRB cDNA libraries relied on 5' RACE carrying UMI labels. Following a re-call of the 5' RACE reads, TCRdb has one entry per CDR3 protein and lacks DNA. In all, the sample yields tens of thousands of distinct CDR3 sequences. Which antigens these TCRs recognize remains unknown. The source material was naive CXCR3+ CD8+ T cells from blood. Subset meaning: CD45RO-CCR7+CD27+CD95- naive CD8+ T cells expressing CXCR3 (TNR3+). Source of these receptors: a human donor in good health. Some clones in this sample may be carry-over from other donors' samples.

The chain recombines TRBV19 with TRBJ2-2; TCRdb returns TRBD1, unconfirmable since there is no DNA. The germline CDR1 and CDR2 sequences are LNHDA and SQIVND (reference sequence). The CDR3 consists of 13 residues. This CDR3 reads CASMDRNTGELFF. Drawing the rest from reference TRBV19 and TRBJ2-2, the complete variable domain is DGGITQSPKYLFRKEGQNVTLSCEQNLNHDAMYWYRQDPGQGLRLIYYSQIVNDFQKGDIAEGYSVSREKKESFPLTVTSAQKNPTAFYLCASMDRNTGELFFGEGSRLTVL.

The CDR3 loop reads CASVVPNEQFF. The chain combines TRBV28 with TRBJ2-1. Germline V gene sequence: CDR1 MDHEN, CDR2 SYDVKM. The CDR3 loop spans 11 amino acids.

The V gene is TRBV5-5, the J gene TRBJ2-7; the TCRdb call, TRBD1, lacks DNA for checking. Germline values: CDR1 SGHKS, CDR2 YYEKEE (reference sequence). The CDR3 length is 15 residues. The CDR3 protein is CASSPVREGADEQYF.

The V and J genes are TRBV7-6 and TRBJ2-7. This CDR3 has 14 residues. Germline lookup yields CDR1 SGHVS and CDR2 FNYEAQ. CDR3 in amino acids: CASSLLASPYEQYF.

This CDR3 reads CASSQEFARPNTGELFF. The V and J genes are TRBV14 and TRBJ2-2. Germline V CDR1 and CDR2: SGHDN, FVKESK. The CDR3 is 17 amino acids.